This section outlines one TCR beta chain sequence together with its context. Its antigen is not known. It was with 60 Vbeta and 13 Jbeta primers that the PCR ran. Method: immunoSEQ multiplex PCR; TCRdb's copy keeps in-frame clones and lacks some. The data show fewer than 150,000 clones, approximately 85% seen once. Healthy people donating bone marrow made up the donors. The sample is drawn from a study of cytomegalovirus exposure and HLA in healthy donors. This CDR3 comprises 14 residues. The V gene's germline CDR1 is ENHRY and CDR2 SYGVKD. Trimming took off 0 bases at V and 5 bases at J, with 10 bases between the two ends. Points from the study as a whole: For TCR beta chains, V- and J-gene trimming was later linked to a missense DCLRE1C variant.

This TCR came from a young woman in good health and CMV-seropositive. This chain connects TRBV10-3 to TRBJ1-1; no reliable D call. The source material was PBMCs. The CDR3 sequence: CAISESVAGTEAFF. For the CDR3, the DNA is TGTGCCATCAGTGAGTCGGTGGCGGGGACTGAAGCTTTCTTT.